This T cell receptor (beta chain) originates from a study of CD8+ T cells in alopecia areata. Described treatment: oral pan-JAK inhibitor, 5-10 mg twice daily. This clone was seen once. Antigen: not known. Points from the study as a whole: Tofacitinib significantly lowered scalp clonality and expanded CD8+ clones among the top 100.

cDNA serving as the sequencing template came from extracted, reverse transcribed RNA. The method was immunoSEQ multiplex PCR; TCRdb's version includes in-frame clones alone and lacks a portion of them. Of 64,000 or so clones detected, roughly 46% appear once; the ten largest clones hold approximately 20%. The CDR3 is 12 residues long. With 5 bases removed from V and 5 bases from J, the gap between germline ends came to 10 bases. CDR1 is SGHRS and CDR2 is YFSETQ in the germline V gene. Here the sequenced sample was CD8+ T cells sorted from blood, taken at approximately week 36, from a patient treated with tofacitinib. The V gene is TRBV5-1, the J gene TRBJ2-5, with D perhaps TRBD1 or TRBD2 (5 bases each). The TCR sequence derives from a human donor with alopecia areata. Here the CDR3 reads CASSFGGETQYF. The CDR3 coding sequence is TGCGCCAGCAGTTTTGGGGGTGAGACCCAGTACTTC.